This T cell receptor (beta chain) was sequenced during a study of blood T cell repertoires in COVID-19 (TCRdb year 2020). The study in broad terms: Samples covering the acute and convalescent phases of COVID-19 were provided by collaborators in the United States, Italy and Spain. The prospective study material was composed of cDNA or gDNA derived from T cells, B-cell-depleted T cells, or PBMCs. The dataset comprised deeply sampled blood TCRbeta repertoires from subjects exposed to, actively infected with, or recovered from COVID-19. The repertoires were released in a freely available public database meant as a resource for research on the immune response to SARS-CoV-2. Samples came from the ongoing ImmuneRACE study (first 160 participants) plus 1,254 subjects from 6 global collaborators. The sample metadata nearly always contained a de-identified subject ID, COVID-19 status, age in years and sex. HLA class I and class II types, where available, came from metadata supplied by the sample provider rather than from assay-based typing. On the study overall, not on this receptor specifically: The amount of clinical and demographic metadata varied by source and participant and was provided uncurated.

The immunoSEQ Assay, a bias-controlled multiplex PCR, was used to amplify TCRbeta CDR3 regions from genomic DNA. In the authors' own workflow: Within the assay, amplification of reference gene primers was used to estimate how many nucleated cells each sample contained. To quantify the absolute abundance of each unique TCRbeta CDR3 rearrangement, sequence reads were collapsed and filtered. Productive Simpson clonality was computed per sample as the square root of Simpson's diversity index over productive rearrangements. Here the immuneACCESS table is served through TCRdb, limited to in-frame sequences with V and J called. Missing clones are a known gap in these copies; in checked studies unresolved V genes cover under half, and the rest lacks a known reason. The V and J calls and the clone size are those of that table, but D and trimming were determined from the DNA. Counted in this sample were about 160,000 clones; approximately 83% of them appeared once. 3% to 4% of the sample goes to the ten largest clones.

Here V drops 5 bases and J drops 6 bases, and the junction holds 8 bases not matched to any gene. The germline V gene gives CDR1 as KGHSH and CDR2 as LQKENI. Including the terminal cysteine and phenylalanine, the CDR3 comprises 14 residues. Only CDR3 DNA remains: 42 bases, in frame from the first base. Each collaborating institution followed its own protocols to collect whole blood in K2EDTA tubes. For TCRbeta analysis, collaborator samples were shipped as frozen whole blood, as isolated PBMCs, or as DNA extracted from either sample type. With respect to this clone: Its cognate antigen has yet to be identified. No qualities accompany the bases; no much larger clone lies one base away.

The source of this sequence is a man in his 70s with acute or convalescent COVID-19. The sequence is built from TRBV18 and TRBJ2-7, and 9 bases in between align with TRBD1. Sequenced material: peripheral blood. The DNA is TGTGCCAGCTCAGCGGGACAGGGAGTATCCGAGCAGTACTTC. The resulting protein is CASSAGQGVSEQYF.